Below, 30 T cell receptor beta chains from the same sample are listed, as sequenced in a study of T cell changes during pregnancy in multiple sclerosis. Generated by immunoSEQ multiplex PCR, the TCRdb table keeps only in-frame clones and is missing some. Counted here are 25,000 to 30,000 clones, 89% occurring once; the ten biggest clones make up about 6.4%. This specimen consisted of CD8+ T cells from peripheral blood mononuclear cells, obtained after pregnancy. The receptor source for this set is a female donor with multiple sclerosis, enrolled in a pregnancy study.

The gene calls are TRBV19 and TRBJ2-3, with 14 bases matching TRBD2. The germline V gene encodes CDR1 LNHDA and CDR2 SQIVND (reference sequence). V shed 5 bases, J shed 6 bases, and the junction held 10 bases outside the gene matches. The CDR3 loop spans 17 amino acids. The CDR3 DNA reads TGTGCCAGTAGTTTCCCGGGACTAGCGGGAGTGGGTGATACGCAGTATTTT. Its translation: CASSFPGLAGVGDTQYF.

The V call is TRBV6-5, the J call TRBJ1-1, with D possibly being TRBD1 (6 bases). The length of the CDR3 is 15 residues. The germline CDR1 and CDR2 sequences are MNHEY and SVGAGI. Trimming removed 0 bases from V and 1 base from J, with 9 bases in between. CDR3 loop: CASSYSQGRNTEAFF. In nucleotides, the CDR3 is TGTGCCAGCAGTTACTCGCAGGGGAGGAACACTGAAGCTTTCTTT.

In its sample, this clone was seen once. The gene calls are TRBV10-3 and TRBJ2-1, with D unresolved. Trimming pared 2 bases from V and 6 bases from J, leaving 11 bases between. This CDR3 is 14 amino acids long. Germline V gene sequence: CDR1 ENHRY, CDR2 SYGVKD. The CDR3 DNA follows: TGTGCCATCAGTGAGGCAGAAGAAGTCAATGAGCAGTTCTTC. It is translated as CAISEAEEVNEQFF.

The chain joins TRBV2 to TRBJ2-5; 12 nucleotides match TRBD1. Gene TRBJ2-7 matches the end of the DNA better, so the J call may be wrong. CDR1 is SNHLY, CDR2 FYNNEI, per germline. This CDR3 comprises 15 residues. CDR3 DNA: TGTGCCAGCAGGGAGGGACAGGGGGCGTCCTACGAGCAGTACTTC. As protein: CASREGQGASYEQYF.

The chain is built from TRBV6-5 and TRBJ2-7, with TRBD2 identical over 14 bases. Losses at the gene ends were 5 bases for V and 5 bases for J; bases not matched to a gene: 5. The V gene's germline CDR1 is MNHEY and CDR2 SVGAGI. This CDR3 contains 15 residues. The CDR3 sequence is CASSGTSGSFDEQYF. For the CDR3, the DNA is TGTGCCAGCAGTGGGACTAGCGGGAGTTTCGACGAGCAGTACTTC.

This chain connects TRBV13 to TRBJ1-1, with D hard to call. V lost 1 base, J lost 3 bases, and 12 bases lay in between. This CDR3 has 15 amino acids. From germline, CDR1 is PRHDT and CDR2 FYEKMQ (reference sequence). CDR3 region: CASSLVEGGYTEAFF. The CDR3 coding sequence is TGTGCCAGCAGCTTAGTTGAGGGTGGGTACACTGAAGCTTTCTTT.

This clone was seen just once. The chain joins TRBV2 to TRBJ2-7; D is perhaps TRBD1 (6 bases). There are 13 residues in the CDR3. Germline CDR1 reads SNHLY; CDR2 reads FYNNEI. V lost 7 bases to trimming and J lost 3 bases, with 13 bases between them. CDR3 residues: CASIGGQDYEQYF. For the CDR3, the DNA is TGTGCCAGCATAGGGGGACAAGACTACGAGCAGTACTTC.

This clone has only one observation. This chain connects TRBV29-1 to TRBJ1-1; D not certain. The CDR3 has 14 residues. V dropped 8 bases and J dropped 3 bases, with 19 bases sitting between them. Germline CDR1 is SQVTM and CDR2 is ANQGSEA. The chain's CDR3 is CSSLTPWRDTEAFF. As DNA, the CDR3 is TGCAGCTCCTTAACCCCGTGGAGGGACACTGAAGCTTTCTTT.

The chain joins TRBV2 to TRBJ1-2; the D gene is possibly TRBD1 (6 bases). Germline assignment: CDR1 SNHLY and CDR2 FYNNEI. The CDR3 is 14 residues long. Trimming pared 6 bases from V and 4 bases from J, leaving 15 bases between. CDR3 residues: CASSEPGTTYGYTF. Written as DNA, the CDR3 is TGTGCCAGCAGCGAGCCCGGGACAACCTATGGCTACACCTTC.

The gene calls are TRBV19 and TRBJ1-4, with 7 bases matching TRBD1. The CDR3 contains 15 residues. J lost 6 bases, V lost 5 bases, and 9 bases had no gene match. In germline, CDR1 is LNHDA, CDR2 SQIVND (reference sequence). CDR3: CASSWEYRGDEKLFF. The CDR3 coding sequence is TGTGCCAGTAGTTGGGAGTACAGGGGAGATGAAAAACTGTTTTTT. Variable domain in full (rest from reference TRBV19 and TRBJ1-4): DGGITQSPKYLFRKEGQNVTLSCEQNLNHDAMYWYRQDPGQGLRLIYYSQIVNDFQKGDIAEGYSVSREKKESFPLTVTSAQKNPTAFYLCASSWEYRGDEKLFFGSGTQLSVL.

The chain combines TRBV28 with TRBJ2-4, with TRBD2 matching 8 bases. The CDR3 totals 15 residues. The germline V gene encodes CDR1 MDHEN and CDR2 SYDVKM. Trimming removed 7 bases from V and 10 bases from J; junction bases left unmatched: 15. The CDR3 protein is CASTFGGGGPFIQYF. CDR3 DNA sequence: TGTGCCAGCACCTTCGGGGGGGGAGGGCCGTTTATTCAGTACTTC.

This chain links TRBV4-3 with TRBJ2-3; 11 nucleotides align to TRBD2. CDR1 is LGHNA, CDR2 YSLEER, per germline. V gave up 4 bases and J gave up 5 bases; unmatched junction bases: 8. This CDR3 has 16 amino acids. DNA for the CDR3: TGCGCCAGCAGCCGTCAACTAGCGGGAGAAGGAGATACGCAGTATTTT. It translates to CASSRQLAGEGDTQYF.

This clone was observed a few times. V usage is TRBV11-2 and J usage is TRBJ2-3; 7 bases match TRBD2. The CDR3 consists of 15 residues. Trimming cost V 4 bases and J 3 bases; bases outside gene matches: 7. The germline gives CDR1 SGHAT, CDR2 FQNNGV. The CDR3 loop is CASSSGLGVTDTQYF. CDR3 in DNA: TGTGCCAGCAGCTCCGGACTAGGAGTGACAGATACGCAGTATTTT.

V usage is TRBV5-5 and J usage is TRBJ2-7, with unresolved D. The germline V gene has CDR1 SGHKS and CDR2 YYEKEE (reference sequence). The CDR3 extends over 13 amino acids. V lost 1 base and J 1 base, leaving 6 bases between the germline ends. The CDR3 is CASSLWPSYEQYF. CDR3 nucleotide sequence: TGTGCCAGCAGCTTGTGGCCGTCCTACGAGCAGTACTTC.

The J gene is TRBJ1-3, the V gene TRBV2, with D perhaps TRBD1 (5 bases). The V end was cut by 7 bases, the J end by 4 bases, with 17 bases between. Germline-derived CDR1 and CDR2 are SNHLY and FYNNEI. The CDR3 has 15 residues. In DNA form, the CDR3 reads TGTGCCAGCATTACTCGGGGGGAGGGCGGAAACACCATATATTTT. Translating gives CASITRGEGGNTIYF. Together with reference TRBV2 and TRBJ1-3, the CDR3 gives the full variable domain: EPEVTQTPSHQVTQMGQEVILRCVPISNHLYFYWYRQILGQKVEFLVSFYNNEISEKSEIFDDQFSVERPDGSNFTLKIRSTKLEDSAMYFCASITRGEGGNTIYFGEGSWLTVV.

This sequence joins TRBV9 and TRBJ1-2; D not certain. Deletions cut 2 bases from V and 0 bases from J, with 17 bases between. Per germline, CDR1 SGDLS and CDR2 YYNGEE. This CDR3 is built from 17 residues. The CDR3 region is CASSVSVESGTNYGYTF. CDR3 nucleotide sequence: TGTGCCAGCAGCGTTTCTGTAGAGTCCGGGACTAACTATGGCTACACCTTC.

Of note for this clone: A read error may account for a junction end that differs from germline. This chain links TRBV27 with TRBJ2-7; 7 bases fit TRBD1. The CDR3 consists of 15 residues. The germline CDR1 and CDR2 sequences are MNHEY and SMNVEV (reference sequence). The CDR3 loop is CASSFPTGISDEQYF. CDR3 DNA: TGTGCCAGCAGTTTTCCGACAGGGATCTCCGACGAGCAGTACTTC.

This chain uses TRBV4-3 with TRBJ1-1, with TRBD1 identical over 10 bases. Germline assignment: CDR1 LGHNA and CDR2 YSLEER. This CDR3 is 15 amino acids long. The trim removed 3 bases at V and 3 bases at J, leaving 4 bases unmatched. The CDR3 here is CASSHRQGADTEAFF. The CDR3 bases are TGCGCCAGCAGCCATCGACAGGGGGCGGACACTGAAGCTTTCTTT.

The V gene is TRBV5-1, the J gene TRBJ1-1; 7 nucleotides align to TRBD1. V dropped 0 bases and J dropped 4; count of bases not matched to a gene: 3. Germline CDR1 SGHRS, CDR2 YFSETQ. The CDR3 runs to 14 residues. CDR3 sequence reads: CASSLVSGGTEAFF. The CDR3 region has the DNA TGCGCCAGCAGCTTGGTATCAGGGGGCACTGAAGCTTTCTTT.

The chain combines TRBV19 with TRBJ2-2; a weak D match, TRBD2 (6 bases). The CDR3 is 15 residues long. V shed 0 bases and J shed 6 bases, with 11 bases lying between them. Per the germline V gene, CDR1 is LNHDA and CDR2 is SQIVND (reference sequence). CDR3 sequence reads: CASSIDSGGPGELFF. In DNA form, the CDR3 reads TGTGCCAGTAGTATAGATTCCGGGGGACCCGGGGAGCTGTTTTTT.

V is TRBV19 and J is TRBJ2-3; 8 bases align to TRBD2. Germline CDR1 LNHDA, CDR2 SQIVND (reference sequence). The J segment lost 6 bases and the V segment lost 7 bases, leaving 6 bases of the junction unmatched. The CDR3 extends over 13 amino acids. The CDR3 here is CASTRPGGDTQYF. Here the CDR3 DNA reads TGTGCCAGTACTCGACCGGGGGGGGATACGCAGTATTTT.

J is TRBJ1-1 and V is TRBV28, with 7 bases identical to TRBD1. V gave up 3 bases and J gave up 2 bases; unmatched junction bases: 6. This CDR3 spans 15 amino acids. CDR1 MDHEN and CDR2 SYDVKM come from the germline V gene. CDR3 sequence (DNA): TGTGCCAGCAGTTTCGTAGGGGGCTTCAACACTGAAGCTTTCTTT. Translating gives CASSFVGGFNTEAFF.

V gene TRBV7-9 combines with J gene TRBJ2-4; D remains ambiguous. V was clipped by 4 bases and J by 8 bases, with 15 bases between them. From germline, CDR1 is SEHNR and CDR2 FQNEAQ (reference sequence). This CDR3 is 14 amino acids long. CDR3 coding DNA: TGTGCCAGCAGCTCTCGAGGAGTGGTGGACATTCAGTACTTC. This encodes CASSSRGVVDIQYF.

V is TRBV4-2 and J is TRBJ2-7; 10 bases match TRBD1. The CDR3 runs to 15 residues. Per the germline V gene, CDR1 is LGHNA and CDR2 is YNFKEQ. J lost 1 base, V lost 4 bases, and 4 bases had no gene match. The CDR3 nucleotides are TGTGCCAGCAGCCCGACAGGGGGCTCTTCCTACGAGCAGTACTTC. Its protein product is CASSPTGGSSYEQYF.

The J gene is TRBJ2-1, the V gene TRBV28, with TRBD1 matching 7 bases. In germline, CDR1 is MDHEN, CDR2 SYDVKM. V dropped 6 bases and J dropped 0; count of bases not matched to a gene: 8. The CDR3 has 16 residues. The CDR3 spells CASSQDREGSYNEQFF. CDR3 coding DNA: TGTGCCAGCAGCCAAGACAGGGAAGGCTCCTACAATGAGCAGTTCTTC.

The chain uses TRBV11-3 and TRBJ1-1; the match to TRBD1 covers 8 bases. V gave up 5 bases and J gave up 1 base; unmatched junction bases: 12. Germline V gene data show CDR1 as SGHNT and CDR2 as YENEEA. The CDR3 sequence is 17 residues long. The CDR3 region is CASSLLGQGPTNTEAFF. Here the CDR3 DNA reads TGTGCCAGCAGCCTTCTTGGACAGGGCCCCACGAACACTGAAGCTTTCTTT.

This clone was picked up a small number of times. The V call is TRBV10-3, the J call TRBJ2-1; D unresolved. The germline CDR1 and CDR2 sequences are ENHRY and SYGVKD. The ends were cut back, 4 bases at V and 3 bases at J, with 7 bases in the middle. This CDR3 has 13 amino acids. The CDR3 DNA reads as TGTGCCATCAGTGTCGAGATCTACAATGAGCAGTTCTTC. Translation gives CAISVEIYNEQFF.

This rearrangement joins TRBV4-2 to TRBJ2-7; 8 bases fit TRBD2. This CDR3 has 15 residues. V shed 3 bases, J shed 5 bases, and the junction held 9 bases outside the gene matches. Per germline, CDR1 LGHNA and CDR2 YNFKEQ. The CDR3 loop reads CASSQPEREQDEQYF. The CDR3 DNA reads TGTGCCAGCAGCCAGCCGGAGCGGGAGCAAGACGAGCAGTACTTC.

The chain carries TRBV11-3 and TRBJ2-7; 8 bases align to TRBD1. V lost 3 bases, J lost 3 bases, and 4 bases stayed unmatched. The germline V gene encodes CDR1 SGHNT and CDR2 YENEEA. This CDR3 spans 14 amino acids. DNA for the CDR3: TGTGCCAGCAGCTTTCCCGACAGGGGCTACGAGCAGTACTTC. As protein: CASSFPDRGYEQYF.

The chain combines TRBV27 with TRBJ1-1; possibly TRBD1 for D (6 bases). The V end lost 5 bases, the J end lost 6 bases, and 16 bases lay between the germline ends. The CDR3 has 14 amino acids. Germline CDR1 MNHEY, CDR2 SMNVEV (reference sequence). CDR3 DNA: TGTGCCAGCAGTCACAGGGAGGGTTGGGCTGAAGCTTTCTTT. This codes for CASSHREGWAEAFF.